The 5 T cell receptor beta chains presented below share a single source sample, sequenced in a study of OX40 agonist ivuxolimab in advanced cancers. TCRdb keeps only in-frame clones here, not all; method: immunoSEQ multiplex PCR. The sample lists approximately 77,000 clones; around 90% were seen once. The specimen comprised CD4+ or CD8+ T cells sorted from blood, sampled in a trial of the OX40 agonist ivuxolimab. These receptor sequences come from an adult with an advanced solid tumor such as melanoma, head and neck, liver or kidney cancer.

This clone occurred once. The chain carries TRBV6-5 and TRBJ1-2; 7 bases agree with TRBD1. This CDR3 has 16 residues. V shed 2 bases, J shed 3 bases, and the junction held 9 bases outside the gene matches. Germline-derived CDR1 and CDR2 are MNHEY and SVGAGI. CDR3 in DNA: TGTGCCAGCAGTTACGGATCAGGGGGGTCCGACTATGGCTACACCTTC. Its protein is CASSYGSGGSDYGYTF.

The chain employs TRBV5-1 and TRBJ1-6, with TRBD1 as a possible D gene (6 bases). The CDR3 sequence is 14 residues long. The germline V gene encodes CDR1 SGHRS and CDR2 YFSETQ. V was shortened by 2 bases and J by 7 bases, with 10 bases between the two germline ends. CDR3 residues: CASSFGQGNSPLHF. CDR3 nucleotide sequence: TGCGCCAGCAGCTTCGGGCAGGGGAATTCACCCCTCCACTTT.

The chain carries TRBV6-5 and TRBJ1-2; TRBD1 matches at 7 bases. CDR1 is MNHEY, CDR2 SVGAGI, per germline. The CDR3 is made up of 15 amino acids. The V and J ends lost 8 bases and 7 bases, in that order; junction bases with no gene match: 16. CDR3 protein: CASVRDRALLGGYTF. CDR3 bases: TGTGCCAGCGTCCGGGACAGAGCCCTCCTCGGTGGCTACACCTTC.

The CDR3 DNA follows: TGTGCCAGTAGTTCTTTACAGGGAGATGAGCAGTTCTTC. As protein: CASSSLQGDEQFF. The rearrangement links TRBV19 to TRBJ2-1; maybe TRBD1 (6 bases). The V end was cut by 5 bases, the J end by 8 bases, with 13 bases between. This CDR3 contains 13 residues. Germline CDR1 and CDR2: LNHDA and SQIVND (reference sequence).

The V and J genes are TRBV15 and TRBJ1-6, with D perhaps matching TRBD1 (5 bases). V was shortened by 5 bases and J by 7 bases, with 12 bases between the two germline ends. Germline-derived CDR1 and CDR2 are LNHNV and YYDKDF (reference sequence). The CDR3 length is 14 residues. The CDR3 region is CATSWGPQNSPLHF. CDR3 nucleotide sequence: TGTGCCACCAGCTGGGGACCTCAAAATTCACCCCTCCACTTT.